These 30 T cell receptor beta chains were all obtained from the same sample, sequenced in a study of cytomegalovirus exposure and HLA in healthy donors. PCR primers comprised 60 Vbeta and 13 Jbeta primers. The assay was immunoSEQ multiplex PCR, and TCRdb's table has in-frame clones only and misses some. The sample carries approximately 170,000 clones, approximately 81% recorded once. Sequenced input: PBMCs. The receptors were gathered from a man aged 25-40 years in good health and CMV-seropositive.

The chain recombines TRBV5-6 with TRBJ2-3; TRBD2 matches at 8 bases. There are 16 residues in the CDR3. After removal of 0 bases from V and 2 bases from J, the junction contained 5 bases not matched to a gene. Per germline, CDR1 SGHDT and CDR2 YYEEEE. DNA of the CDR3: TGTGCCAGCAGCTTGGGGGGACTAGTTTACACAGATACGCAGTATTTT. It codes for CASSLGGLVYTDTQYF. The variable domain in full, completed from reference TRBV5-6 and TRBJ2-3, reads DAGVTQSPTHLIKTRGQQVTLRCSPKSGHDTVSWYQQALGQGPQFIFQYYEEEERQRGNFPDRFSGHQFPNYSSELNVNALLLGDSALYLCASSLGGLVYTDTQYFGPGTRLTVL.

This clone was counted only a few times. V and J are TRBV5-6 and TRBJ2-7; a weak D match, TRBD2 (6 bases). This CDR3 contains 13 residues. With 5 bases removed from V and 3 bases from J, the gap between germline ends came to 12 bases. CDR1 is SGHDT and CDR2 is YYEEEE in the germline V gene. The CDR3 is CASSSGLLYEQYF. CDR3 DNA: TGTGCCAGCAGTTCGGGACTCCTCTACGAGCAGTACTTC. Supplemented by reference TRBV5-6 and TRBJ2-7, the full variable domain reads DAGVTQSPTHLIKTRGQQVTLRCSPKSGHDTVSWYQQALGQGPQFIFQYYEEEERQRGNFPDRFSGHQFPNYSSELNVNALLLGDSALYLCASSSGLLYEQYFGPGTRLTVT.

The chain uses TRBV6-7 and TRBJ2-4, with D perhaps matching TRBD1 (5 bases). TRBV6-7 is filed as an ORF, its function uncertain. The CDR3 totals 16 residues. V shed 5 bases and J shed 0 bases, with 14 bases lying between them. The CDR3 here is CASSKDSNLAKNIQYF. The CDR3 nucleotides are TGTGCCAGCAGTAAAGACAGCAACCTAGCCAAAAACATTCAGTACTTC.

The chain recombines TRBV9 with TRBJ1-1, with 9 bases identical to TRBD1. V was pared by 0 bases and J by 6 bases, with 6 bases of the junction left unmatched. CDR3 size: 15 residues. Germline-derived CDR1 and CDR2 are SGDLS and YYNGEE. For the CDR3, the DNA is TGTGCCAGCAGCGTAGTAACAGGGGGCTGGGCTGAAGCTTTCTTT. Translation: CASSVVTGGWAEAFF.

This clone occurred a few times. The gene calls are TRBV27 and TRBJ2-7; TRBD2 is a possible D gene (5 bases). Per germline, CDR1 MNHEY and CDR2 SMNVEV (reference sequence). The CDR3 is made up of 12 amino acids. V was shortened by 6 bases and J by 0 bases, with 6 bases between the two germline ends. The CDR3 protein is CASRGSSYEQYV. The CDR3 DNA is TGTGCCAGCAGGGGGAGCTCCTACGAGCAGTACGTC.

The chain couples TRBV18 to TRBJ1-3; D might be TRBD1 (5 bases). V was trimmed by 5 bases and J by 0 bases, leaving 17 bases between them. The CDR3 spans 17 residues. Germline V CDR1 and CDR2: KGHSH, LQKENI. This CDR3 reads CASSDRQLLFSGNTIYF. The DNA for the CDR3 is TGTGCCAGCTCAGATCGACAGCTATTGTTCTCTGGAAACACCATATATTTT.

This clone has more than one count but fewer than ten. This chain links TRBV6-5 with TRBJ1-3; 7 bases line up with TRBD1. Germline trimming cut 6 bases from V and 4 bases from J; bases unmatched to any gene: 6. Germline V gene sequence: CDR1 MNHEY, CDR2 SVGAGI. CDR3 size: 14 residues. CDR3 loop: CASSYRGWGNTIYF. CDR3 DNA sequence: TGTGCCAGCAGCTACAGGGGTTGGGGAAACACCATATATTTT.

The chain is built from TRBV10-3 and TRBJ2-5, with 8 bases identical to TRBD1. The CDR3 consists of 14 residues. Germline V gene data show CDR1 as ENHRY and CDR2 as SYGVKD. The ends lost 4 bases at V and 4 bases at J; junction bases unmatched: 5. The CDR3 sequence is CAISVQGASETQYF. The CDR3 coding sequence is TGTGCCATCAGTGTCCAGGGGGCTTCAGAGACCCAGTACTTC.

This clone was seen a single time. The chain uses TRBV4-2 and TRBJ2-5, with 7 bases matching TRBD1. The CDR3 length is 15 residues. Germline CDR1 reads LGHNA; CDR2 reads YNFKEQ. The trim removed 0 bases at V and 5 bases at J, leaving 6 bases unmatched. The CDR3 sequence is CASSQDRARGETQYF. The CDR3 DNA reads as TGTGCCAGCAGCCAAGATAGGGCCAGGGGGGAGACCCAGTACTTC.

This clone was counted between two and nine times. This CDR3 reads CATRIRDRDGYTF. Written as DNA, the CDR3 is TGTGCCACCAGGATTAGGGACAGGGATGGCTACACCTTC. The chain joins TRBV19 to TRBJ1-2; 9 bases fit TRBD1. CDR3 length: 13 amino acids. V gave up 10 bases and J gave up 6 bases; unmatched junction bases: 9. Germline V CDR1 and CDR2: LNHDA, SQIVND (reference sequence).

This clone was observed a few times. This chain connects TRBV2 to TRBJ1-4, with 7 bases matching TRBD1. The V gene end was trimmed by 7 bases and the J gene end by 7 bases; junction bases not matched to a gene: 6. The CDR3 is 13 residues long. Looked up from germline, CDR1 is SNHLY and CDR2 is FYNNEI. CDR3 bases: TGTGCCAGCAATAGGGGGCTTGGTGAAAAACTGTTTTTT. It specifies CASNRGLGEKLFF.

V is TRBV5-4 and J is TRBJ2-5, with D maybe TRBD1 (7 bases). This CDR3 comprises 16 residues. The ends were cut back, 4 bases at V and 1 base at J, with 17 bases in the middle. Germline loops: CDR1 SGHNT, CDR2 YYREEE (reference sequence). CDR3 sequence (DNA): TGTGCCAGCAGCCCGAAACAGGGGACTGTCCAAGAGACCCAGTACTTC. Protein product: CASSPKQGTVQETQYF.

The J gene is TRBJ2-1, the V gene TRBV27; 8 bases map to TRBD1. Germline CDR1 and CDR2: MNHEY and SMNVEV (reference sequence). This CDR3 is 14 amino acids long. With V trimmed by 2 bases and J by 5 bases, 2 bases remained unmatched. The CDR3 is CASSLADRDNEQFF. CDR3 in DNA: TGTGCCAGCAGTTTAGCGGACAGGGACAATGAGCAGTTCTTC.

The chain joins TRBV4-1 to TRBJ2-4; a weak D match, TRBD2 (5 bases). V lost 4 bases, J lost 7 bases, and 11 bases lay in between. Germline V gene lookup returns CDR1 MGHRA and CDR2 YSYEKL. The CDR3 sequence is 13 residues long. Here the CDR3 reads CASSLKLGNIQYF. In nucleotides, the CDR3 is TGCGCCAGCAGCCTGAAACTAGGTAACATTCAGTACTTC.

The chain employs TRBV10-3 and TRBJ2-5; 10 bases are a match to TRBD2. The CDR3 is 14 residues long. V lost 10 bases, J lost 3 bases, and 8 bases stayed unmatched. Germline CDR1 ENHRY, CDR2 SYGVKD. The CDR3 bases are TGTGCCAGTTCCGGGACTAGCGTCGAAGAGACCCAGTACTTC. It encodes CASSGTSVEETQYF.

This rearrangement joins TRBV5-1 to TRBJ1-1; D is possibly TRBD1 (5 bases). This CDR3 is 16 amino acids long. V lost 1 base, J lost 0 bases, and 13 bases lay in between. Germline CDR1 and CDR2: SGHRS and YFSETQ. CDR3 DNA: TGCGCCAGCAGCTTGTCTCAGGGACTTCTGAACACTGAAGCTTTCTTT. Translating it yields CASSLSQGLLNTEAFF.

The V gene is TRBV6-5, the J gene TRBJ2-2, with D maybe TRBD2 (5 bases). The CDR3 totals 15 residues. Trimming left V 2 bases short and J 0 bases short, with 7 bases between. Germline V lookup: CDR1 MNHEY, CDR2 SVGAGI. CDR3 coding DNA: TGTGCCAGCAGTTACGTGACTACGAACACCGGGGAGCTGTTTTTT. The encoded protein is CASSYVTTNTGELFF.

In this sample, this clone turned up once. V is TRBV7-8 and J is TRBJ1-6; D gene uncertain. The CDR3 runs to 14 residues. Germline V gene data show CDR1 as SGHVS and CDR2 as FQNEAQ. The germline V and J ends were trimmed by 1 base and 8 bases, with 9 bases remaining between them. CDR3 DNA sequence: TGTGCCAGCAGCTTAGAAGTGAGGTATTCACCCCTCCACTTT. It yields the protein CASSLEVRYSPLHF.

This clone was detected only a few times. The rearrangement joins TRBV6-5 to TRBJ2-2; 11 nucleotides align to TRBD2. Germline V gene sequence: CDR1 MNHEY, CDR2 SVGAGI. This CDR3 has 14 residues. Unmatched junction bases numbered 0, after V lost 3 bases and J lost 6 bases. CDR3 nucleotides: TGTGCCAGCAGTTATAGCGGGAGGGCCGGGGAGCTGTTTTTT. Protein sequence: CASSYSGRAGELFF.

The rearrangement uses TRBV6-5 and TRBJ2-1, with D unclear. CDR3 size: 11 residues. Trimming pared 7 bases from V and 9 bases from J, leaving 10 bases between. Germline lookup yields CDR1 MNHEY and CDR2 SVGAGI. The CDR3 loop is CASTLGVEQFF. CDR3 in DNA: TGTGCCAGCACCCTAGGAGTTGAGCAGTTCTTC.

The chain is built from TRBV9 and TRBJ1-4, with 8 bases fitting TRBD1. V lost 0 bases to trimming and J lost 8 bases; unmatched junction nucleotides: 9. This CDR3 is built from 16 residues. Germline CDR1 reads SGDLS; CDR2 reads YYNGEE. Here the CDR3 reads CASSVASGQGGEKLFF. The CDR3 DNA sequence: TGTGCCAGCAGCGTAGCTAGTGGACAGGGAGGCGAAAAACTGTTTTTT.

The V and J genes are TRBV10-3 and TRBJ2-1; 13 bases line up with TRBD2. The CDR3 totals 17 residues. The V gene end was trimmed by 0 bases and the J gene end by 9 bases; junction bases not matched to a gene: 8. Looked up from germline, CDR1 is ENHRY and CDR2 is SYGVKD. CDR3 residues: CAISESTGLAGAGEQFF. The CDR3 coding sequence is TGTGCCATCAGTGAGTCGACCGGACTAGCGGGAGCGGGTGAGCAGTTCTTC.

The V gene is TRBV11-3, the J gene TRBJ2-7; D call uncertain. This CDR3 has 15 amino acids. V dropped 2 bases and J dropped 0 bases, with 11 bases sitting between them. CDR1 SGHNT and CDR2 YENEEA come from the germline V gene. CDR3 sequence (DNA): TGTGCCAGCAGCTTAAAGACATACAGCTCCTACGAGCAGTACTTC. Protein sequence: CASSLKTYSSYEQYF.

This chain connects TRBV6-5 to TRBJ1-1, with TRBD1 as a possible D gene (6 bases). Trimming removed 4 bases from V and 2 bases from J, with 8 bases in between. This CDR3 spans 13 amino acids. Germline V gives CDR1 MNHEY, CDR2 SVGAGI. The CDR3 region has the DNA TGTGCCAGCAGTTTAGGGGGAAACACTGAAGCTTTCTTT. Protein product: CASSLGGNTEAFF.

The chain joins TRBV4-1 to TRBJ2-7; 10 bases line up with TRBD2. The CDR3 totals 16 residues. V lost 4 bases, J lost 4 bases, and 10 bases stayed unmatched. Germline V gene sequence: CDR1 MGHRA, CDR2 YSYEKL. The CDR3, as DNA: TGCGCCAGCAGCCTTCCCCCTAGCGGGAGAAATTACGAGCAGTACTTC. Translation: CASSLPPSGRNYEQYF.

The V call is TRBV29-1, the J call TRBJ2-5, with 11 nucleotides matching TRBD1. The CDR3 covers 18 residues. V was clipped by 0 bases and J by 3 bases; unmatched bases: 12. CDR1 SQVTM and CDR2 ANQGSEA come from the germline V gene. The chain's CDR3 is CSVEDLFGTGGAKETQYF. In nucleotides, the CDR3 is TGCAGCGTTGAAGATCTTTTCGGGACAGGGGGAGCAAAAGAGACCCAGTACTTC.

This rearrangement joins TRBV2 to TRBJ1-2, with unresolved D. Germline CDR1 SNHLY, CDR2 FYNNEI. The CDR3 runs 16 residues. V lost 1 base and J lost 4, with 16 bases in between. CDR3 in DNA: TGTGCCAGCAGTGAAGATAACGGTGTCGTGCCCTATGGCTACACCTTC. Protein sequence: CASSEDNGVVPYGYTF.

This chain uses TRBV9 with TRBJ1-4; 7 nucleotides agree with TRBD1. V dropped 0 bases and J dropped 4; count of bases not matched to a gene: 6. The CDR3 has 16 residues. Per germline, CDR1 SGDLS and CDR2 YYNGEE. In nucleotides, the CDR3 is TGTGCCAGCAGCGTAGCTGTGGGACAGCATAATGAAAAACTGTTTTTT. The encoded protein is CASSVAVGQHNEKLFF.

This chain links TRBV6-1 with TRBJ2-2; D gene ambiguous. V lost 4 bases, J lost 2 bases, and 14 bases lay in between. Germline values: CDR1 MNHNS, CDR2 SASEGT. The CDR3 totals 16 residues. This chain's CDR3 is CASSAALNSNTGELFF. The CDR3 DNA reads as TGTGCCAGCAGTGCAGCGCTTAACTCTAACACCGGGGAGCTGTTTTTT.

This rearrangement joins TRBV7-9 to TRBJ2-7; 7 bases align to TRBD1. V was pared by 1 base and J by 0 bases, with 3 bases of the junction left unmatched. Germline-derived CDR1 and CDR2 are SEHNR and FQNEAQ (reference sequence). This CDR3 region has 15 residues. In nucleotides, the CDR3 is TGTGCCAGCAGCTTAGACGCAGGGGGCTCCTACGAGCAGTACGTC. This codes for CASSLDAGGSYEQYV.